The 25 T cell receptor beta chains reported below all come from one sample, sequenced in a study of graft-versus-host responses after intestinal transplantation. Assay: immunoSEQ multiplex PCR; the TCRdb copy retains only in-frame clones and omits some. This table holds about 97,000 clones, just under 95% found once. No cognate antigen is known for these TCRs. The starting material was unstimulated CD8+ T cells sorted from spleen or lymph node cells, obtained before transplant. The source of these receptors is a human donor who was the organ donor for an intestinal transplant.

CDR3 nucleotide sequence: TGTGCCAGCAGCACCGGGACTAGCGGGAGGGACCCAGATACGCAGTATTTT. This sequence encodes CASSTGTSGRDPDTQYF. The chain links TRBV7-9 to TRBJ2-3, with TRBD2 matching over 16 bases. Germline V lookup: CDR1 SEHNR, CDR2 FQNEAQ (reference sequence). V was clipped by 5 bases and J by 4 bases; unmatched bases: 6. The CDR3 is 17 amino acids.

The table lists this clone with a few counts. CDR3 loop: CASSQDGGLGINSPLHF. For the CDR3, the DNA is TGCGCCAGCAGCCAAGATGGGGGCCTGGGGATTAATTCACCCCTCCACTTT. The J gene is TRBJ1-6, the V gene TRBV4-1, with D maybe TRBD1 (6 bases). V lost 0 bases and J lost 6, with 15 bases in between. Looked up from germline, CDR1 is MGHRA and CDR2 is YSYEKL. This CDR3 comprises 17 residues.

This clone appeared a few times. The chain employs TRBV2 and TRBJ2-7; D remains ambiguous. V gave up 7 bases and J gave up 3 bases, with 13 bases separating them. The CDR3 is 13 residues long. CDR1 is SNHLY and CDR2 is FYNNEI in the germline V gene. The CDR3 is CASTTNGGYEQYF. The CDR3 coding sequence is TGTGCCAGCACTACCAACGGTGGCTACGAGCAGTACTTC.

The V gene is TRBV5-1, the J gene TRBJ1-2; D gene uncertain. The CDR3 spans 18 residues. The V end lost 0 bases, the J end lost 0 bases, and 18 bases lay between the germline ends. Looked up from germline, CDR1 is SGHRS and CDR2 is YFSETQ. The DNA of the CDR3 is TGCGCCAGCAGCTTGGTCTCGGGTAGAGCGAGGCCTAACTATGGCTACACCTTC. As protein: CASSLVSGRARPNYGYTF.

The V and J genes are TRBV13 and TRBJ1-2, with D possibly matching TRBD1 (6 bases). This CDR3 is built from 12 residues. Germline CDR1 is PRHDT and CDR2 is FYEKMQ (reference sequence). Trimming took 4 bases from V and 8 from J, leaving 11 bases between them. CDR3 DNA sequence: TGTGCCAGCAGCTCGCAGGGGAGCGGCTACACCTTC. It specifies CASSSQGSGYTF.

This clone has only one observation. The chain is built from TRBV4-1 and TRBJ2-6; 8 bases agree with TRBD1. Germline V gene data show CDR1 as MGHRA and CDR2 as YSYEKL. The CDR3 length is 21 residues. V gave up 0 bases and J gave up 0 bases; unmatched junction bases: 13. This chain's CDR3 is CASSQDVSITGGLSGANVLTF. The CDR3 nucleotides are TGCGCCAGCAGCCAAGATGTGTCGATAACAGGGGGACTCTCTGGGGCCAACGTCCTGACTTTC.

CDR3 in DNA: TGTGCCAGCAGCCAGACGGGAGTGGGAGATGAGCAGTTCTTC. This sequence encodes CASSQTGVGDEQFF. The chain couples TRBV14 to TRBJ2-1; weak D call: TRBD2 (6 bases). Trimming shortened V by 3 bases and J by 8 bases, and 14 bases separated the two germline ends. There are 14 residues in the CDR3. Germline CDR1 SGHDN, CDR2 FVKESK.

The V gene is TRBV7-8, the J gene TRBJ1-2, with TRBD1 matching over 7 bases. The CDR3 spans 16 residues. Germline CDR1 is SGHVS and CDR2 is FQNEAQ. Trimming took 1 base from V and 8 from J; bases not matched to a gene: 13. Here the CDR3 reads CASSLGPTGQAEGYTF. The CDR3 DNA reads TGTGCCAGCAGCTTAGGCCCGACAGGGCAGGCTGAGGGCTACACCTTC.

The chain is built from TRBV11-2 and TRBJ2-1, with 13 bases aligning to TRBD2. After removal of 6 bases from V and 0 bases from J, the junction contained 8 bases not matched to a gene. CDR1 and CDR2 from the germline V gene are SGHAT and FQNNGV. The CDR3 is 18 residues long. The CDR3 bases are TGTGCCAGCAGACCTACTAGCGGGAGGGGTAGCTCCTACAATGAGCAGTTCTTC. Amino acids: CASRPTSGRGSSYNEQFF.

V is TRBV5-5 and J is TRBJ2-7; D is undetermined. Per germline, CDR1 SGHKS and CDR2 YYEKEE (reference sequence). The V end lost 4 bases, the J end lost 3 bases, and 11 bases lay between the germline ends. The length of the CDR3 is 13 residues. The DNA of the CDR3 is TGTGCCAGCAGCCTCAACAGCCTCTACGAGCAGTACTTC. It encodes CASSLNSLYEQYF.

The chain joins TRBV27 to TRBJ1-4; weak D call: TRBD1 (5 bases). Germline V lookup: CDR1 MNHEY, CDR2 SMNVEV (reference sequence). The CDR3 consists of 14 residues. Trimming removed 6 bases from V and 5 bases from J, with 13 bases in between. This CDR3 reads CASRHDGGNEKLFF. Written as DNA, the CDR3 is TGTGCCAGCAGGCACGACGGGGGGAATGAAAAACTGTTTTTT.

This chain links TRBV13 with TRBJ2-5, with 7 bases aligning to TRBD2. V was pared by 5 bases and J by 1 base, with 7 bases of the junction left unmatched. CDR1 and CDR2 (germline): PRHDT, FYEKMQ (reference sequence). The CDR3 consists of 15 residues. The CDR3 is CASSPRTSAQETQYF. CDR3 coding DNA: TGTGCCAGCAGCCCGAGGACTAGTGCCCAAGAGACCCAGTACTTC.

This chain joins TRBV11-2 and TRBJ2-2; TRBD2 matches 12 bases. Looked up from germline, CDR1 is SGHAT and CDR2 is FQNNGV. Trimming cost V 4 bases and J 7 bases; bases outside gene matches: 4. There are 15 residues in the CDR3. This chain's CDR3 is CASSSRTSGIGELFF. The CDR3, as DNA: TGTGCCAGCAGCTCAAGGACTAGCGGGATCGGGGAGCTGTTTTTT.

The V call is TRBV10-1, the J call TRBJ1-6; D perhaps matches TRBD1 (6 bases). V dropped 1 base and J dropped 7 bases, with 8 bases sitting between them. This CDR3 has 14 amino acids. Per the germline V gene, CDR1 is WNHNN and CDR2 is SYGVQD (reference sequence). CDR3 amino acids: CASSEWTENSPLHF. The CDR3 DNA reads as TGCGCCAGCAGTGAGTGGACAGAGAATTCACCCCTCCACTTT.

J is TRBJ1-2 and V is TRBV27; 8 nucleotides align to TRBD1. The CDR3 covers 16 residues. J gave up 2 bases and V 4 bases, and 9 bases lay outside the gene matches. Germline values: CDR1 MNHEY, CDR2 SMNVEV (reference sequence). CDR3: CASSSWTGLMNYGYTF. For the CDR3, the DNA is TGTGCCAGCAGTTCCTGGACAGGGCTGATGAACTATGGCTACACCTTC.

This chain links TRBV27 with TRBJ2-1; D is possibly TRBD2 (5 bases). The CDR3 length is 17 residues. In germline, CDR1 is MNHEY, CDR2 SMNVEV (reference sequence). V was trimmed by 2 bases and J by 0 bases, leaving 14 bases between them. The CDR3 spells CASSLLAGSSSYNEQFF. The CDR3 DNA reads TGTGCCAGCAGTTTACTCGCGGGCTCCAGCTCCTACAATGAGCAGTTCTTC.

The CDR3 sequence: CASSDEDRVNTEAFF. The DNA of the CDR3 is TGTGCCAGCAGCGACGAGGACAGGGTGAACACTGAAGCTTTCTTT. The chain combines TRBV7-8 with TRBJ1-1; 8 bases fit TRBD1. Unmatched junction bases numbered 5, after V lost 5 bases and J lost 0 bases. Per germline, CDR1 SGHVS and CDR2 FQNEAQ. The CDR3 covers 15 residues.

Here the CDR3 DNA reads TGTGCCAGCAGTGAGTCTAGCGGACAAGAGACCCAGTACTTC. Protein sequence: CASSESSGQETQYF. This sequence joins TRBV2 and TRBJ2-5; 7 nucleotides align to TRBD2. Germline V gene data show CDR1 as SNHLY and CDR2 as FYNNEI. After removal of 3 bases from V and 2 bases from J, the junction contained 3 bases not matched to a gene. The CDR3 loop spans 14 amino acids.

The rearrangement links TRBV28 to TRBJ1-2; TRBD1 agrees at 12 bases. CDR1 and CDR2 (germline): MDHEN, SYDVKM. V was clipped by 6 bases and J by 7 bases; unmatched bases: 9. CDR3 length: 15 residues. DNA of the CDR3: TGTGCCAGCAGAGATACCGGGACAGGGGGCTTTGGCTACACCTTC. This encodes CASRDTGTGGFGYTF.

The chain joins TRBV7-6 to TRBJ2-3; 12 bases are a match to TRBD2. Per germline, CDR1 SGHVS and CDR2 FNYEAQ. V shed 5 bases and J 7 bases; nucleotides not matched to a gene: 13. The CDR3 totals 17 residues. CDR3: CASSGWTSGTIGNTQYF. The CDR3 DNA follows: TGTGCCAGCAGCGGATGGACTAGCGGGACCATCGGGAATACGCAGTATTTT.

The genes are TRBV7-8 and TRBJ2-2, with TRBD2 as a possible D gene (5 bases). Between the trimmed V and J ends, which lost 4 bases and 0 bases, there was a span of 12 bases. The CDR3 length is 16 residues. Looked up from germline, CDR1 is SGHVS and CDR2 is FQNEAQ. The DNA of the CDR3 is TGTGCCAGCAGCTATACCGTCGGGGCGAACACCGGGGAGCTGTTTTTT. It translates to CASSYTVGANTGELFF. Complete variable domain (other parts from reference TRBV7-8 and TRBJ2-2): GAGVSQSPRYKVAKRGQDVALRCDPISGHVSLFWYQQALGQGPEFLTYFQNEAQLDKSGLPSDRFFAERPEGSVSTLKIQRTQQEDSAVYLCASSYTVGANTGELFFGEGSRLTVL.

This chain uses TRBV7-7 with TRBJ1-1; D is perhaps TRBD1 (6 bases). Germline CDR1 reads SSHAT; CDR2 reads FNYEAQ (reference sequence). Trimming took 5 bases from V and 0 from J, leaving 13 bases between them. The length of the CDR3 is 15 residues. The CDR3, as DNA: TGTGCCAGCAGCACTAGGACAGAGATGAACACTGAAGCTTTCTTT. As protein: CASSTRTEMNTEAFF.

The count of this clone is one. This chain uses TRBV21-1 with TRBJ1-6; the table's D call, TRBD1, has no DNA check behind it. TRBV21-1 is assigned pseudogene status. The CDR3 extends over 13 amino acids. CDR3 protein: CASSIYRGTPLHF. In nucleotides, the CDR3 is TGTGCCAGCAGCATATACAGGGGAACACCCCTCCACTTT.

The chain has TRBV19 and TRBJ2-3; a possible D gene is TRBD1 (6 bases). V lost 9 bases to trimming and J lost 5 bases, with 15 bases between them. Germline CDR1 reads LNHDA; CDR2 reads SQIVND (reference sequence). The CDR3 runs to 13 residues. Written as DNA, the CDR3 is TGTGCCAGCACGGACAGACCGAAAGATACGCAGTATTTT. The encoded protein is CASTDRPKDTQYF.

This clone was observed a single time. The chain recombines TRBV7-8 with TRBJ2-2, with D possibly matching TRBD2 (6 bases). Germline-derived CDR1 and CDR2 are SGHVS and FQNEAQ. V was clipped by 8 bases and J by 2 bases, with 12 bases between them. This CDR3 has 14 residues. CDR3 DNA sequence: TGTGCCAGCGGGGGGACGGTTAACACCGGGGAGCTGTTTTTT. Its translation is CASGGTVNTGELFF. Together with reference TRBV7-8 and TRBJ2-2, the CDR3 gives the full variable domain: GAGVSQSPRYKVAKRGQDVALRCDPISGHVSLFWYQQALGQGPEFLTYFQNEAQLDKSGLPSDRFFAERPEGSVSTLKIQRTQQEDSAVYLCASGGTVNTGELFFGEGSRLTVL.